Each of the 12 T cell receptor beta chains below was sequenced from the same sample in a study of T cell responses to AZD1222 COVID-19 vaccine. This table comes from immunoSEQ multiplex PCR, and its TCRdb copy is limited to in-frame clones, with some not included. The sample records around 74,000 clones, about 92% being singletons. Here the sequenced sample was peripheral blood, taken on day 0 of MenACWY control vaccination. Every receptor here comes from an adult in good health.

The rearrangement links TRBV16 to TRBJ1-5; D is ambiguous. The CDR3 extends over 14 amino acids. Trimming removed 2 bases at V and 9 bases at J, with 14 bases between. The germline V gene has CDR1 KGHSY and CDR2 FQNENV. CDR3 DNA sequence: TGTGCCAGCAGCCAAGACCGGTCAATAGGGCCCCAGCATTTT. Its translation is CASSQDRSIGPQHF.

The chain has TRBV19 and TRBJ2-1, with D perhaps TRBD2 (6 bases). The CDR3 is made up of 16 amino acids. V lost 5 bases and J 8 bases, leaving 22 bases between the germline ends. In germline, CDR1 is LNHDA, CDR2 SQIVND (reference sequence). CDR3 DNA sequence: TGTGCCAGTAGTCCTTCTGGCCGTACGGGGGTCGATGAGCAGTTCTTC. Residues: CASSPSGRTGVDEQFF. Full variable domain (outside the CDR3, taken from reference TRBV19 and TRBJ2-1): DGGITQSPKYLFRKEGQNVTLSCEQNLNHDAMYWYRQDPGQGLRLIYYSQIVNDFQKGDIAEGYSVSREKKESFPLTVTSAQKNPTAFYLCASSPSGRTGVDEQFFGPGTRLTVL.

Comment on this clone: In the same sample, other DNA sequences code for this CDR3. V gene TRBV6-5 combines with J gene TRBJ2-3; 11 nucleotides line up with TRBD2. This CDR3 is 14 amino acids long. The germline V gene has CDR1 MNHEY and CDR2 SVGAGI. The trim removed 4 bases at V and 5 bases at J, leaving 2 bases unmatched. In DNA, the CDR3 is TGTGCCAGCAGTTCACTAGCGGGGGTAGATACGCAGTATTTT. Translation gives CASSSLAGVDTQYF.

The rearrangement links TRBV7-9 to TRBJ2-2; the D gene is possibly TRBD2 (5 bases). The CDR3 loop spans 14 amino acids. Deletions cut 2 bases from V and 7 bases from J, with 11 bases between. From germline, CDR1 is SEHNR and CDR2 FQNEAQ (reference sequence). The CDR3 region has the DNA TGTGCCAGCAGCTTACGGGAAATCCTCGGGGAGCTGTTTTTT. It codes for CASSLREILGELFF. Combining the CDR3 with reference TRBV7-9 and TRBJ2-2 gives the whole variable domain DTGVSQNPRHKITKRGQNVTFRCDPISEHNRLYWYRQTLGQGPEFLTYFQNEAQLEKSRLLSDRFSAERPKGSFSTLEIQRTEQGDSAMYLCASSLREILGELFFGEGSRLTVL.

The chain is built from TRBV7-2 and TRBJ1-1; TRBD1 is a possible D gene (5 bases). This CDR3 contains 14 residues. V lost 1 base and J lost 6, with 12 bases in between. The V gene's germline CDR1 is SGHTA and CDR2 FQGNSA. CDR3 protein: CASSLVGMGAEAFF. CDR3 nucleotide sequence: TGTGCCAGCAGCTTAGTGGGTATGGGGGCTGAAGCTTTCTTT.

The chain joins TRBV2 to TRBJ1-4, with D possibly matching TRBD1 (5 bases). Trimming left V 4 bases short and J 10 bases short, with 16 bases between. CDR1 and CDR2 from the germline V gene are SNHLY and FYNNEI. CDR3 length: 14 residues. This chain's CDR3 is CASSAQSQRGKLFF. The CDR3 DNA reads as TGTGCCAGCAGTGCGCAAAGCCAGAGGGGAAAACTGTTTTTT. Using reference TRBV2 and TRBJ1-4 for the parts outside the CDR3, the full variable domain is EPEVTQTPSHQVTQMGQEVILRCVPISNHLYFYWYRQILGQKVEFLVSFYNNEISEKSEIFDDQFSVERPDGSNFTLKIRSTKLEDSAMYFCASSAQSQRGKLFFGSGTQLSVL.

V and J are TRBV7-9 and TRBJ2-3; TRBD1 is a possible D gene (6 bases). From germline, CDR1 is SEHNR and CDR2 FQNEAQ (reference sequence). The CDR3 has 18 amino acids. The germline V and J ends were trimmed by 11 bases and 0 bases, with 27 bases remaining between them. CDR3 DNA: TGTGCCTCTAGTTTGTCAGGGGACGTCTATTCTAGCACAGATACGCAGTATTTT. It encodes CASSLSGDVYSSTDTQYF.

The chain's CDR3 is CASSQDDSYSLSSYNSPLHF. DNA for the CDR3: TGCGCCAGCAGCCAAGATGACAGCTACTCCCTTAGCTCCTATAATTCACCCCTCCACTTT. The rearrangement joins TRBV4-3 to TRBJ1-6; tentatively, D is TRBD1 (5 bases). The CDR3 totals 20 residues. V was pared by 0 bases and J by 0 bases, with 18 bases between. CDR1 and CDR2 (germline): LGHNA, YSLEER.

CDR3 coding DNA: TGTGCCACCAGCAGAGATGTTCAGGAGACCCAGTACTTC. It is translated as CATSRDVQETQYF. V and J are TRBV15 and TRBJ2-5; no clear D gene. CDR3 length: 13 residues. Germline V CDR1 and CDR2: LNHNV, YYDKDF (reference sequence). V gave up 0 bases and J gave up 5 bases, with 7 bases separating them.

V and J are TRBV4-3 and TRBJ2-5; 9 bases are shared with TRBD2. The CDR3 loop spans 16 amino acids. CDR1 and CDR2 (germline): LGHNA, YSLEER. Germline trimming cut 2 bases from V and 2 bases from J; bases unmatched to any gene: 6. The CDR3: CASSQTGTSLQETQYF. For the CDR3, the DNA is TGCGCCAGCAGCCAAACCGGGACTAGCTTACAAGAGACCCAGTACTTC.

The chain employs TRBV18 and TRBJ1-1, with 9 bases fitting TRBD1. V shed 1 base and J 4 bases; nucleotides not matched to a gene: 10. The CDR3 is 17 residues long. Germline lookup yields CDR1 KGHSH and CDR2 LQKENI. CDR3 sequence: CASSPRDRVIGATEAFF. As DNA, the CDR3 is TGTGCCAGCTCACCACGGGACAGGGTGATTGGGGCCACTGAAGCTTTCTTT. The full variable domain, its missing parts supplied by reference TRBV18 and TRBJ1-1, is NAGVMQNPRHLVRRRGQEARLRCSPMKGHSHVYWYRQLPEEGLKFMVYLQKENIIDESGMPKERFSAEFPKEGPSILRIQQVVRGDSAAYFCASSPRDRVIGATEAFFGQGTRLTVV.

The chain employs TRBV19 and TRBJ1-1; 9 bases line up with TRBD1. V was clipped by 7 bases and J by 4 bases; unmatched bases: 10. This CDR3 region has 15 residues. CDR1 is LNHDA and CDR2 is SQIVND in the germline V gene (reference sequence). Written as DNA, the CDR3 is TGTGCCAGTACCCTGACAGGGGGAGAAGGCACTGAAGCTTTCTTT. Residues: CASTLTGGEGTEAFF.